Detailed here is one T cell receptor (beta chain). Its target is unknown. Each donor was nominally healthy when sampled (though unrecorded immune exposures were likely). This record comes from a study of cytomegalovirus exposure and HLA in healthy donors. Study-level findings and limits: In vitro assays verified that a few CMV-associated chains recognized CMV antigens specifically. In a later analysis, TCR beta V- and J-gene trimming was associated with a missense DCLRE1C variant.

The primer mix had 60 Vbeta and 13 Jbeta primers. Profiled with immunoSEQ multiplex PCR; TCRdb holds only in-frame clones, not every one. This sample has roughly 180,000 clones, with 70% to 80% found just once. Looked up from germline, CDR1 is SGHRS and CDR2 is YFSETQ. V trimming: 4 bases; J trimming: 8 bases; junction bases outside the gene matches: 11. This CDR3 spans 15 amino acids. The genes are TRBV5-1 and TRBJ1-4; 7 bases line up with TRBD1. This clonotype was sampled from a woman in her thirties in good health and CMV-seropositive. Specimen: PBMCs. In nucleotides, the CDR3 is TGCGCCAGCAGCGCTGACAGGGACGGTGAAGAAAAACTGTTTTTT. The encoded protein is CASSADRDGEEKLFF.